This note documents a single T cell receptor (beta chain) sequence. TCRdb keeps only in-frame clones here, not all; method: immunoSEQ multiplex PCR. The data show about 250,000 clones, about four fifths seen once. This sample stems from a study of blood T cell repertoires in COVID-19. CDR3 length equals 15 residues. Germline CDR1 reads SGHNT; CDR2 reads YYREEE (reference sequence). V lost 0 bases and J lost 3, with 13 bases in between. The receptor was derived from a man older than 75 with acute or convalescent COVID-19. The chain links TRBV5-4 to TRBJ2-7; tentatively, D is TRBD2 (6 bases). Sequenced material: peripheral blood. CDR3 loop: CASSLGPGENYEQYF. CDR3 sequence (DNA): TGTGCCAGCAGCTTGGGACCGGGAGAGAACTACGAGCAGTACTTC.